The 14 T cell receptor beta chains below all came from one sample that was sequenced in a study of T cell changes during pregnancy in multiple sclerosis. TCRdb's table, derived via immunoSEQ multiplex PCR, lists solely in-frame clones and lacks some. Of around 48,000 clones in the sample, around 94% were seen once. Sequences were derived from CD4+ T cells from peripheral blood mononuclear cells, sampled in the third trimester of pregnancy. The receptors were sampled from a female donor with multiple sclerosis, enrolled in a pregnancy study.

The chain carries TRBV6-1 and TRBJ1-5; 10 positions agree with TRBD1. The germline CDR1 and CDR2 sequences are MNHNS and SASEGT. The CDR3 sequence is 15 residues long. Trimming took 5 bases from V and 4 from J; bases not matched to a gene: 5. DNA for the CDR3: TGTGCCAGCAGTTGGACAGGGGGGGTGAATCAGCCCCAGCATTTT. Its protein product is CASSWTGGVNQPQHF.

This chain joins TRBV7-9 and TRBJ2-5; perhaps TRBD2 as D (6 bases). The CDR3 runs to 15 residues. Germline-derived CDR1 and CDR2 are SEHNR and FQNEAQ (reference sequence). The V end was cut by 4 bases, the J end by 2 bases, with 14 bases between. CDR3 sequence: CASSYGGVGQETQYF. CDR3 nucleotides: TGTGCCAGCAGCTACGGCGGGGTCGGGCAAGAGACCCAGTACTTC. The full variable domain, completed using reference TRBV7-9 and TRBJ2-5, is DTGVSQNPRHKITKRGQNVTFRCDPISEHNRLYWYRQTLGQGPEFLTYFQNEAQLEKSRLLSDRFSAERPKGSFSTLEIQRTEQGDSAMYLCASSYGGVGQETQYFGPGTRLLVL.

CDR3 region: CASSSEWGRRETQYF. DNA for the CDR3: TGTGCCAGCAGTTCAGAGTGGGGGAGGAGAGAGACCCAGTACTTC. The chain employs TRBV27 and TRBJ2-5, with D perhaps matching TRBD2 (6 bases). Between the trimmed V and J ends, which lost 4 bases and 4 bases, there was a span of 16 bases. Germline assignment: CDR1 MNHEY and CDR2 SMNVEV (reference sequence). CDR3 size: 15 residues.

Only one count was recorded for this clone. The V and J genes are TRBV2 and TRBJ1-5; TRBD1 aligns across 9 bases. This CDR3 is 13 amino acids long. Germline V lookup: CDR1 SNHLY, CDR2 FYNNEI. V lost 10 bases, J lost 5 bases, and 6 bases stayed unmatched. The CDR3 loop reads CAIRTGEDQPQHF. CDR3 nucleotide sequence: TGTGCCATTCGGACAGGGGAAGATCAGCCCCAGCATTTT.

The CDR3 protein is CASSERENPYNEQFF. Here the CDR3 DNA reads TGTGCCAGCAGCGAGCGGGAGAACCCCTACAATGAGCAGTTCTTC. This rearrangement joins TRBV2 to TRBJ2-1; 8 nucleotides line up with TRBD2. Trimming removed 6 bases from V and 2 bases from J; junction bases left unmatched: 6. This CDR3 has 15 amino acids. Germline loops: CDR1 SNHLY, CDR2 FYNNEI.

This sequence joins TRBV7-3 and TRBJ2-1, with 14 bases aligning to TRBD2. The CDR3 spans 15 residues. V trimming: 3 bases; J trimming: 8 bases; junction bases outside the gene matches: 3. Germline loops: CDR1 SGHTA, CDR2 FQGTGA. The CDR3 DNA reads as TGTGCCAGCAGCTTCGGACTAGCGGGAGGAGATGAGCAGTTCTTC. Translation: CASSFGLAGGDEQFF.

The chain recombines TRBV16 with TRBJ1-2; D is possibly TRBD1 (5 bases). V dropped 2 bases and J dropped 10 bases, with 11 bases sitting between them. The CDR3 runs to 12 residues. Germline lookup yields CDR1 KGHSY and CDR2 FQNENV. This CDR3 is CASSQHRTLYTF. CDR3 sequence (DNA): TGTGCCAGCAGCCAACACAGGACCCTCTACACCTTC.

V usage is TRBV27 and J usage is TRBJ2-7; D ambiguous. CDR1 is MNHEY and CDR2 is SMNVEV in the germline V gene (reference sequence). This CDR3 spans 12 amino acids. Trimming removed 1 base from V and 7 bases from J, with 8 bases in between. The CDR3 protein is CASSLFSREQYF. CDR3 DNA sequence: TGTGCCAGCAGTTTATTTTCGCGGGAGCAGTACTTC.

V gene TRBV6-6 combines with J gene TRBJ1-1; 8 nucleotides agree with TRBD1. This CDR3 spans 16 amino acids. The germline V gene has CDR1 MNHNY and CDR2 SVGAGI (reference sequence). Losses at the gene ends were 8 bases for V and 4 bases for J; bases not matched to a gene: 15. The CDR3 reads CASEPRDRRFSTEAFF. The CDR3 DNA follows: TGTGCCAGCGAGCCCCGGGACAGGAGATTTAGCACTGAAGCTTTCTTT.

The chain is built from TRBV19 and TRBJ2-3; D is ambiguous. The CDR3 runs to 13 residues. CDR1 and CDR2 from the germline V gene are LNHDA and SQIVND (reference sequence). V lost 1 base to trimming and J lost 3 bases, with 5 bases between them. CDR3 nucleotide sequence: TGTGCCAGTAGTATAGTCGGGACAGATACGCAGTATTTT. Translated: CASSIVGTDTQYF.

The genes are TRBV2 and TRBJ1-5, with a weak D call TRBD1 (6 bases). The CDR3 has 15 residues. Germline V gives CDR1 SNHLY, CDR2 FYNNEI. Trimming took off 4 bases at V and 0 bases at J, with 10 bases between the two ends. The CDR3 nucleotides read TGTGCCAGCAGTGTGAGGACAGTTAGCAATCAGCCCCAGCATTTT. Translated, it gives CASSVRTVSNQPQHF. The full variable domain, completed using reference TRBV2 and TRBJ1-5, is EPEVTQTPSHQVTQMGQEVILRCVPISNHLYFYWYRQILGQKVEFLVSFYNNEISEKSEIFDDQFSVERPDGSNFTLKIRSTKLEDSAMYFCASSVRTVSNQPQHFGDGTRLSIL.

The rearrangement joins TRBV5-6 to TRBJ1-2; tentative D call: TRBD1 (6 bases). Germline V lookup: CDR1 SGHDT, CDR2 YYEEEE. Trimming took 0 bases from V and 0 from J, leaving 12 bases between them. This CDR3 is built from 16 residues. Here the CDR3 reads CASSLGPRGPNYGYTF. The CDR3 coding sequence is TGTGCCAGCAGCTTGGGGCCCAGGGGTCCTAACTATGGCTACACCTTC.

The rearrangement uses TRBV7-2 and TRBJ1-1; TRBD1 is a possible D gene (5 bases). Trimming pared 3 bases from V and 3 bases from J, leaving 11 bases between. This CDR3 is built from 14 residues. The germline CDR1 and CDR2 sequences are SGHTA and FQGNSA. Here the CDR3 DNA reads TGTGCCAGCAGCTTTCAGGGAGGGGACACTGAAGCTTTCTTT. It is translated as CASSFQGGDTEAFF.

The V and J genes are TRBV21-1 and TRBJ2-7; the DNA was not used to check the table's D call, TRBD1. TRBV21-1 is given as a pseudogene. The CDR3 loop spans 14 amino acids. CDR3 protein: CASSITGQVHEQYF. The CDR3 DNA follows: TGTGCCAGCAGCATAACGGGACAGGTCCACGAGCAGTACTTC.